A single sample is the source of the 32 T cell receptor beta chains below, sequenced in a study of post-analysis software for immune sequencing data. Findings of the study overall: Elevated frequency relative to controls characterized four or five TRBV segments in patients, TRBV5-6, TRBV5-1 and TRBV20-1 among them.

Their target antigens are unknown. Libraries were made from TCR beta cDNA, and they carried unique molecular identifiers. Via MiXCR, TCRdb re-called the PCR reads, giving one row per CDR3 protein. The sample holds some 800,000 distinct CDR3 sequences, 46% seen once. Sequenced input: blood. The receptors here all came from a girl aged 5 to 17 with multiple sclerosis.

CDR3 in amino acids: CAIMETSSSEQFF. The DNA for the CDR3 is TGTGCCATCATGGAGACTAGCTCGTCTGAGCAGTTCTTC. The V gene is TRBV10-3, the J gene TRBJ2-7; 7 nucleotides line up with TRBD2. The J call is doubtful: the DNA matches TRBJ2-1 better. Germline CDR1 is ENHRY and CDR2 is SYGVKD. The CDR3 has 13 residues.

This clonotype turned up a few times. The chain combines TRBV4-1 with TRBJ2-7, with no clear D. The CDR3 covers 16 residues. Germline V gene lookup returns CDR1 MGHRA and CDR2 YSYEKL. V was shortened by 0 bases and J by 4 bases, with 16 bases between the two germline ends. This CDR3 is CASSQDLISGTYEQYF. In DNA, the CDR3 is TGCGCCAGCAGCCAAGATCTTATATCGGGCACTTACGAGCAGTACTTC.

V and J are TRBV29-1 and TRBJ2-3, with D possibly being TRBD2 (6 bases). The CDR3 length is 12 residues. CDR1 and CDR2 from the germline V gene are SQVTM and ANQGSEA. This chain's CDR3 is CGGNWGSDTQYF. The CDR3 DNA follows: TGCGGGGGGAACTGGGGCTCAGATACGCAGTATTTT.

The sample holds one count of this clonotype. This sequence joins TRBV29-1 and TRBJ2-1; the match to TRBD2 covers 11 bases. Germline V gives CDR1 SQVTM, CDR2 ANQGSEA. V lost 2 bases to trimming and J lost 11 bases; unmatched junction nucleotides: 8. The CDR3 consists of 14 residues. The CDR3: CSVERLAGGYKQFF. Here the CDR3 DNA reads TGCAGCGTTGAAAGGCTAGCGGGAGGTTATAAGCAGTTCTTC.

Note on this clonotype: A much more abundant neighbour one base away suggests this may be a read error. The chain is built from TRBV7-8 and TRBJ2-7; TRBD2 aligns across 7 bases. CDR3 length: 14 residues. The germline V gene encodes CDR1 SGHVS and CDR2 FQNEAQ. The CDR3 sequence: CASNLVGRELEQYF. The CDR3 DNA follows: TGTGCCAGCAACTTAGTGGGGCGGGAGCTCGAGCAGTACTTC.

This chain joins TRBV28 and TRBJ2-7, with 14 bases aligning to TRBD2. CDR3 length: 18 amino acids. V trimming: 6 bases; J trimming: 1 base; junction bases outside the gene matches: 11. Looked up from germline, CDR1 is MDHEN and CDR2 is SYDVKM. CDR3 in amino acids: CASSYILGLAGGSYEQYF. CDR3 DNA: TGTGCCAGCAGCTACATCCTAGGACTAGCGGGAGGTTCCTACGAGCAGTACTTC. The full variable domain, in which reference TRBV28 and TRBJ2-7 provide the parts outside the CDR3, is DVKVTQSSRYLVKRTGEKVFLECVQDMDHENMFWYRQDPGLGLRLIYFSYDVKMKEKGDIPEGYSVSREKKERFSLILESASTNQTSMYLCASSYILGLAGGSYEQYFGPGTRLTVT.

The chain is built from TRBV5-1 and TRBJ1-1, with TRBD1 matching over 8 bases. V was pared by 0 bases and J by 7 bases, with 2 bases of the junction left unmatched. Germline CDR1 SGHRS, CDR2 YFSETQ. The CDR3 totals 13 residues. CDR3 residues: CASSLATGGEAFF. As DNA, the CDR3 is TGCGCCAGCAGCTTGGCAACAGGGGGTGAAGCTTTCTTT.

This clonotype was seen more than once but under ten times. This chain uses TRBV7-2 with TRBJ2-5; D possibly corresponds to TRBD2 (6 bases). The CDR3 spans 15 residues. Germline values: CDR1 SGHTA, CDR2 FQGNSA. V shed 1 base and J shed 2 bases, with 11 bases lying between them. The CDR3 DNA sequence: TGTGCCAGCAGCTTAGGGTGGAGGGAGCAAGAGACCCAGTACTTC. Protein sequence: CASSLGWREQETQYF.

The V and J genes are TRBV4-2 and TRBJ2-7, with a tentative D call TRBD2 (6 bases). The germline V gene has CDR1 LGHNA and CDR2 YNFKEQ. With 6 bases removed from V and 3 bases from J, the gap between germline ends came to 15 bases. The CDR3 is 14 residues long. The CDR3 bases are TGTGCCAGCAGTGGTAGCGGTGTGGGCTACGAGCAGTACTTC. As protein: CASSGSGVGYEQYF.

Details on this clonotype: The junction does not match germline at one end; this may be a read error. The chain couples TRBV7-8 to TRBJ2-1, with a tentative D call TRBD2 (6 bases). The length of the CDR3 is 13 residues. Germline V gives CDR1 SGHVS, CDR2 FQNEAQ. The CDR3 is CASSLGLTSEQFF. Here the CDR3 DNA reads TGTGCCAGCAGTTTAGGGCTGACTAGTGAGCAGTTCTTC.

V gene TRBV30 combines with J gene TRBJ2-5; tentatively, D is TRBD1 or TRBD2 (6 bases each). V dropped 2 bases and J dropped 5 bases, with 15 bases sitting between them. The CDR3 has 14 residues. Germline CDR1 reads GTSNPN; CDR2 reads SVGIG (reference sequence). In DNA form, the CDR3 reads TGTGCCTGGAGTAGCAGGGGCGCGGGGGAGACCCAGTACTTC. It translates to CAWSSRGAGETQYF.

This clonotype has more than one count but fewer than ten. The chain has TRBV7-2 and TRBJ2-7; TRBD1 might be the D (5 bases). Germline V gene lookup returns CDR1 SGHTA and CDR2 FQGNSA. The CDR3 is 14 amino acids. V was pared by 5 bases and J by 2 bases, with 13 bases between. The DNA for the CDR3 is TGTGCCAGCAGCCGGATAGGGGCCACCTACGAGCAGTACTTC. This gives the protein CASSRIGATYEQYF.

The CDR3 nucleotides read TGTGCCTGGGAGCGGGGAAGCTCCTACGAGCAGTACTTC. The encoded protein is CAWERGSSYEQYF. The rearrangement links TRBV30 to TRBJ2-5; 7 bases match TRBD2. Near its end, the DNA agrees better with TRBJ2-7, so the J call may be wrong. Germline CDR1 reads GTSNPN; CDR2 reads SVGIG (reference sequence). The CDR3 is 13 residues long.

This clonotype was counted once. Its ends do not fully match the called genes, so a read error is possible. The chain couples TRBV7-2 to TRBJ2-4; D uncertain. The end of the DNA is better explained by TRBJ2-7, so the J call may be wrong. CDR1 is SGHTA and CDR2 is FQGNSA in the germline V gene. The CDR3 is 11 residues long. Written as DNA, the CDR3 is TGTGCCGGCAGCCGAACCTACGAGCAGTACTTC. Its translation: CAGSRTYEQYF.

This clonotype was observed a handful of times. The chain carries TRBV2 and TRBJ2-3; D is unclear. Germline V CDR1 and CDR2: SNHLY, FYNNEI. V was pared by 7 bases and J by 2 bases, with 16 bases between. The CDR3 spans 15 residues. The DNA for the CDR3 is TGTGCCAGCATCAGCCCTGCCGGGCACACAGATACGCAGTATTTT. Translation gives CASISPAGHTDTQYF.

This rearrangement joins TRBV7-2 to TRBJ2-1; D possibly uses TRBD1 or TRBD2 (5 bases each). Between the trimmed V and J ends, which lost 6 bases and 5 bases, there was a span of 14 bases. Germline loops: CDR1 SGHTA, CDR2 FQGNSA. This CDR3 is built from 14 residues. CDR3 sequence (DNA): TGTGCCAGCAGTACGGGGCGGGCTAACAATGAGCAGTTCTTC. Protein sequence: CASSTGRANNEQFF.

The gene calls are TRBV12-3 or TRBV12-4 and TRBJ2-5, with 7 bases fitting TRBD1. The CDR3 has 14 residues. V lost 5 bases, J lost 4 bases, and 7 bases stayed unmatched. CDR3 DNA: TGTGCCAGCAGTGTGAGACAGGGATCAGAGACCCAGTACTTC. Its translation: CASSVRQGSETQYF.

Of note for this clonotype: Likely a read error: the CDR3 ends without its conserved phenylalanine or tryptophan. The rearrangement links TRBV5-5 to TRBJ2-3, with D possibly TRBD2 on 6 matching bases. Trimming took 2 bases from V and 0 from J, leaving 16 bases between them. The CDR3 spans 17 residues. Germline V gives CDR1 SGHKS, CDR2 YYEKEE (reference sequence). As DNA, the CDR3 is TGTGCCAGCAGCTTACTAGCAGCGGCGGGAAGCACAGATACGCAGTATTTG. Translating it yields CASSLLAAAGSTDTQYL.

The chain is built from TRBV29-1 and TRBJ2-4; 8 bases agree with TRBD1. Gene TRBJ2-7 matches the end of the DNA better, so the J call may be wrong. Germline V gene sequence: CDR1 SQVTM, CDR2 ANQGSEA. The CDR3 has 14 residues. CDR3: CSVLQGVYAGEQYF. The CDR3 DNA sequence: TGCAGCGTTCTACAGGGGGTTTACGCGGGCGAGCAGTACTTC.

This sequence joins TRBV6-1 and TRBJ2-4; a possible D gene is TRBD1 (6 bases). Matching the DNA end better, TRBJ2-7 makes the J call doubtful. Per the germline V gene, CDR1 is MNHNS and CDR2 is SASEGT. The CDR3 runs 15 residues. The chain's CDR3 is CASSEFQDSPYEQYF. The CDR3 nucleotides read TGTGCCAGCAGTGAATTCCAGGACAGTCCCTACGAGCAGTACTTC.

The DNA of the CDR3 is TGTGCCAGCAGCCAGGCCCTAATAGCGGGAAGCACAGATACGCAGTATTTT. Protein: CASSQALIAGSTDTQYF. V gene TRBV3-1 combines with J gene TRBJ2-3, with TRBD2 matching 8 bases. Germline V gene data show CDR1 as LGHDT and CDR2 as YNNKEL (reference sequence). Unmatched junction bases numbered 8, after V lost 3 bases and J lost 0 bases. This CDR3 has 17 residues.

This sequence joins TRBV28 and TRBJ2-5; 9 nucleotides align to TRBD2. Germline V lookup: CDR1 MDHEN, CDR2 SYDVKM. This CDR3 comprises 15 residues. Trimming removed 3 bases from V and 11 bases from J; junction bases left unmatched: 13. The CDR3 nucleotides read TGTGCCAGCAGTTTGGTAGCGGGAGTAGGCAATGAGCAGTACTTC. This encodes CASSLVAGVGNEQYF.

The V gene is TRBV13, the J gene TRBJ2-7; D unclear. The germline CDR1 and CDR2 sequences are PRHDT and FYEKMQ (reference sequence). The CDR3 covers 16 residues. V lost 0 bases and J 2 bases, leaving 14 bases between the germline ends. The CDR3 region has the DNA TGTGCCAGCAGCTTAGGCCGAAGGCAGGTGCCCTACGAGCAGTACTTC. This codes for CASSLGRRQVPYEQYF. The full variable domain, its missing parts supplied by reference TRBV13 and TRBJ2-7, is AAGVIQSPRHLIKEKRETATLKCYPIPRHDTVYWYQQGPGQDPQFLISFYEKMQSDKGSIPDRFSAQQFSDYHSELNMSSLELGDSALYFCASSLGRRQVPYEQYFGPGTRLTVT.

V gene TRBV12-3 or TRBV12-4 combines with J gene TRBJ2-1, with a possible D match to TRBD2 (5 bases). With 5 bases removed from V and 5 bases from J, the gap between germline ends came to 19 bases. This CDR3 region has 16 residues. The CDR3 region is CASSPHPLGVHNEQFF. CDR3 in DNA: TGTGCCAGCAGTCCCCACCCACTAGGTGTGCACAATGAGCAGTTCTTC.

This clonotype was counted a few times. The rearrangement uses TRBV11-3 and TRBJ2-1; D possibly corresponds to TRBD1 (6 bases). V lost 7 bases and J 6 bases, leaving 13 bases between the germline ends. CDR1 is SGHNT, CDR2 YENEEA, per germline. The CDR3 is 13 residues long. DNA for the CDR3: TGTGCCAGCACCGAGACAGGTCTCAATGAGCAGTTCTTC. It translates to CASTETGLNEQFF.

This clonotype has just a few counts. The chain links TRBV27 to TRBJ2-1; maybe TRBD2 (7 bases). This CDR3 spans 14 amino acids. Germline CDR1 reads MNHEY; CDR2 reads SMNVEV (reference sequence). V was trimmed by 8 bases and J by 6 bases, leaving 17 bases between them. The DNA for the CDR3 is TGTGCCAGCTCCGCCCGGGGGGCGCGCAATGAGCAGTTCTTC. Amino acids: CASSARGARNEQFF.

CDR3 nucleotides: TGCAGCGTTGGGGGCTTCTTTTACAATGAGCAGTTCTTC. As protein: CSVGGFFYNEQFF. V and J are TRBV29-1 and TRBJ2-1, with TRBD1 as a possible D gene (5 bases). The CDR3 consists of 13 residues. V was shortened by 4 bases and J by 4 bases, with 11 bases between the two germline ends. Germline V gives CDR1 SQVTM, CDR2 ANQGSEA.

CDR3 nucleotides: TGCAGTGCTAGAGTTCCGCGAGCGGGTTTAGATTACAATGAGCAGTTCTTC. This gives the protein CSARVPRAGLDYNEQFF. This chain uses TRBV20-1 with TRBJ2-1; D might be TRBD2 (6 bases). With 1 base removed from V and 4 bases from J, the gap between germline ends came to 20 bases. The CDR3 totals 17 residues. Germline V CDR1 and CDR2: DFQATT, SNEGSKA (reference sequence).

This clonotype was detected only a few times. The rearrangement uses TRBV4-1 and TRBJ2-1, with D unclear. Per germline, CDR1 MGHRA and CDR2 YSYEKL. CDR3 length: 14 residues. V was clipped by 0 bases and J by 9 bases, with 12 bases between them. This chain's CDR3 is CASSQERMRTEQFF. The CDR3 DNA reads TGCGCCAGCAGCCAAGAGCGGATGCGGACTGAGCAGTTCTTC.

This clonotype was detected only a few times. The rearrangement joins TRBV27 to TRBJ1-2, with a possible D match to TRBD1 (5 bases). CDR1 is MNHEY, CDR2 SMNVEV, per germline (reference sequence). V lost 8 bases and J lost 4, with 14 bases in between. The CDR3 is 13 amino acids. Here the CDR3 DNA reads TGTGCCAGCTCACGGGGCTCAAGCTATGGCTACACCTTC. This gives the protein CASSRGSSYGYTF.

DNA for the CDR3: TGTGCCAGCAGCCTCCGGACTAGCGGGTTTATAGAGACCCAGTACTTC. It yields the protein CASSLRTSGFIETQYF. This chain uses TRBV5-6 with TRBJ2-5; TRBD2 agrees at 11 bases. CDR1 SGHDT and CDR2 YYEEEE come from the germline V gene. The length of the CDR3 is 16 residues. V shed 4 bases, J shed 4 bases, and the junction held 9 bases outside the gene matches.

This clonotype was counted between two and nine times. The chain joins TRBV7-8 to TRBJ2-5, with 7 bases lining up with TRBD2. The CDR3 spans 15 residues. The V gene's germline CDR1 is SGHVS and CDR2 FQNEAQ. V lost 5 bases and J lost 5; bases outside the gene matches: 11. The DNA for the CDR3 is TGTGCCAGCAGCCAGCGGGACCGCCTGTTCGAGACCCAGTACTTC. It translates to CASSQRDRLFETQYF.